This T cell receptor (beta chain) derives from a study of shared clonotypes between healthy human individuals. Trimming removed 4 bases at V and 7 bases at J, with 14 bases between. This CDR3 has 13 residues. From germline, CDR1 is MNHNS and CDR2 SASEGT. Measured with immunoSEQ multiplex PCR; TCRdb has only the in-frame clones, and not every one. The data contain fewer than 200,000 clones, about 66% of them singletons. The V and J genes are TRBV6-1 and TRBJ2-7; TRBD2 is a possible D gene (6 bases). The sequence derives from a man under 40 in good health. The sequenced sample was memory CD4+ T cells sorted from blood. Subset defined: CD45RA-negative fraction. In nucleotides, the CDR3 is TGTGCCAGCAGTGGGACCCGGGGGTTGGAGCAGTACTTC. Translation gives CASSGTRGLEQYF.